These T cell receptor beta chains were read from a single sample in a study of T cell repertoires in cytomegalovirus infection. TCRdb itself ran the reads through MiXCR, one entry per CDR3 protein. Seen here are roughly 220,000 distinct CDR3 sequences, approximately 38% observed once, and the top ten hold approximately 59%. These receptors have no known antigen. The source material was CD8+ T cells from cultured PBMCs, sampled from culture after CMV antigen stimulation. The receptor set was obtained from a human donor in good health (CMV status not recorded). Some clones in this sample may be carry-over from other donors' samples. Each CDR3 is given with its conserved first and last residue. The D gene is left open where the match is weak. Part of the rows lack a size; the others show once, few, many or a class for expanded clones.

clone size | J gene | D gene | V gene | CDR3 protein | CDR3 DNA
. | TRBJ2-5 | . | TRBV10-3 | CAISEEGGETQYF | TGTGCCATCAGTGAGGAGGGTGGGGAGACCCAGTACTTC
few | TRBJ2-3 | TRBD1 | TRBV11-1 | CASSRQGAHQDTQYF | TGTGCCAGCAGCCGACAGGGGGCGCATCAAGATACGCAGTATTTT
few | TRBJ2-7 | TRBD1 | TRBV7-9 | CASSTRQGFTYEQYF | TGTGCCAGCAGCACTCGACAGGGATTTACCTACGAGCAGTACTTC
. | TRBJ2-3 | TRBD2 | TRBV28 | CASSLWTSGGTDTQYF | TGTGCCAGCAGTTTATGGACTAGCGGTGGCACAGATACGCAGTATTTT
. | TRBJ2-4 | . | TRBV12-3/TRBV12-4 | CASSSGGHLGNIQYF | TGTGCCAGCAGCTCCGGGGGGCATCTGGGAAACATTCAGTACTTC
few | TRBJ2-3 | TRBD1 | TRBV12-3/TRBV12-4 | CASSFMDRDPADTQYF | TGTGCCAGCAGTTTCATGGACAGGGACCCTGCAGATACGCAGTATTTT
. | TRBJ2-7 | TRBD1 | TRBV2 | CATGAARYEQYF | TGTGCGACAGGGGCAGCGCGCTACGAGCAGTACTTC
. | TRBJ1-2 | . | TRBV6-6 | CASSDSKIYGYTF | TGTGCCAGCAGTGATTCCAAGATCTATGGCTACACCTTC
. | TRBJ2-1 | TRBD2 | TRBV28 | CASSPPGLGPRNEQFF | TGTGCCAGCAGCCCCCCGGGACTAGGCCCTCGGAATGAGCAGTTCTTC
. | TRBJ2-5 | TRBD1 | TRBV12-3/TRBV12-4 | CASSGQGKETQYF | TGTGCCAGCAGTGGACAGGGGAAGGAGACCCAGTACTTC
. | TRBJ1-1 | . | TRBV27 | CASRSNQGTLEAFF | TGTGCCAGCAGGTCGAATCAGGGAACCCTTGAAGCTTTCTTT
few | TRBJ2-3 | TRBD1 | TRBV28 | CASSLWDRGVDTQYF | TGTGCCAGCAGTTTATGGGACAGGGGAGTAGATACGCAGTATTTT
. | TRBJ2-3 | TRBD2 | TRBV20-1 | CSARPPGAGGPPDTQYF | TGCAGTGCTAGGCCCCCAGGGGCGGGAGGGCCCCCAGATACGCAGTATTTT
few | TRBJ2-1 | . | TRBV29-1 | CSARGLAGNYNEQFF | TGCAGCGCCCGGGGATTAGCTGGTAACTACAATGAGCAGTTCTTC
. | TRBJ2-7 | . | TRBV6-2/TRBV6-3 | CASRKQGRGTYEQYF | TGTGCCAGCAGGAAACAGGGAAGAGGAACCTACGAGCAGTACTTC
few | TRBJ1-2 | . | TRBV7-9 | CASSNPDDTNNYGYTF | TGTGCCAGCAGCAACCCCGATGACACGAATAACTATGGCTACACCTTC
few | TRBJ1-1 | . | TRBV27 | CASSTIQAVGTEAFF | TGTGCCAGCAGCACCATCCAGGCGGTGGGAACTGAAGCTTTCTTT
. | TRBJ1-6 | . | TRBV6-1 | CASSEARLSSYNSPLHF | TGTGCCAGCAGTGAAGCCCGACTGAGCTCCTATAATTCACCCCTCCACTTT
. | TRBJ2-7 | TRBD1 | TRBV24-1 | CATSDSRDRNYEQYF | TGTGCCACCAGTGATAGTCGGGACAGGAACTACGAGCAGTACTTC
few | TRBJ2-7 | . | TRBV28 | CASRKSGEIEEYF | TGTGCCAGCAGGAAATCCGGGGAGATCGAGGAGTACTTC
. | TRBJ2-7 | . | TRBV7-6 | CASSSNTGDTYEQYF | TGTGCCAGCAGCTCAAATACGGGGGACACCTACGAGCAGTACTTC
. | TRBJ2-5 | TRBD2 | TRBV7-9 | CASSYRGTSGPQETQYF | TGTGCCAGCAGCTATAGGGGGACTAGCGGACCTCAAGAGACCCAGTACTTC
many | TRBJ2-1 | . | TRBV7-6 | CASSPLRVPDEQFF | TGTGCCAGCAGCCCCCTTCGGGTACCGGATGAGCAGTTCTTC
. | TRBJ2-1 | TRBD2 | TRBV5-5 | CASRISGSSYNEQFF | TGTGCCAGCAGGATTAGCGGGAGCTCCTACAATGAGCAGTTCTTC
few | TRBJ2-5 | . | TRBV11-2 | CASSPSYGETQYF | TGTGCCAGCAGCCCATCCTATGGGGAGACCCAGTACTTC
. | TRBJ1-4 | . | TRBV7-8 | CASSLASGVGEKLFF | TGTGCCAGCAGCTTAGCATCTGGGGTGGGGGAAAAACTGTTTTTT
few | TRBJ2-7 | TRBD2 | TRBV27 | CASSSVFGAGGTYEQYF | TGTGCCAGCAGTTCTGTTTTCGGAGCGGGAGGGACTTACGAGCAGTACTTC
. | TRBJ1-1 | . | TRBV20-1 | CSARGGMNTEAFF | TGCAGTGCTAGAGGAGGGATGAACACTGAAGCTTTCTTT